This TCR beta chain was captured in a study of cytomegalovirus exposure and HLA in healthy donors. On this clone: Its antigen is still unknown.

Unrecorded immune exposures were likely, despite nominal health at sampling. PCR involved 60 Vbeta and 13 Jbeta primers. Original processing notes: Unique TCR beta chains numbered around 80 million in a later analysis, with some 9.9 million shared. Generated by immunoSEQ multiplex PCR, the TCRdb table keeps only in-frame clones and is missing some. The V and J calls and the clone size are those of that table, but D and trimming were determined from the DNA. This sample carries 130,000 to 150,000 clones, approximately 82% of them seen once, and the ten largest clones take approximately 9.7%. Study results and limitations: High specificity and sensitivity for cytomegalovirus status were reported for the classifier.

Germline V gene data show CDR1 as MNHNS and CDR2 as SASEGT. The CDR3 contains 15 residues. V was shortened by 7 bases and J by 0 bases, with 13 bases between the two germline ends. The specimen sequenced was PBMCs. The chain combines TRBV6-1 with TRBJ2-1; weak D call: TRBD1 (6 bases). The sequence came from an older woman in good health and CMV-seropositive. Here the CDR3 reads CASTPRDTSYNEQFF. Written as DNA, the CDR3 is TGTGCCAGCACCCCCAGGGACACCTCCTACAATGAGCAGTTCTTC.